Below are 28 T cell receptor beta chains sequenced from a single sample in a study of shared clonotypes between healthy human individuals. Using immunoSEQ multiplex PCR, the repertoire was profiled, and TCRdb retains in-frame clones only, with some absent. The data show roughly 2,500,000 clones, 80% to 95% seen once. Sequencing was carried out using naive CD4+ T cells from PBMCs. The subset: CD45RA+ positively selected. The receptors derive from a man between 18 and 29 years old in good health. Some clones in this sample may be carry-over from other donors' samples.

The chain uses TRBV28 and TRBJ2-1; D gene ambiguous. CDR1 is MDHEN and CDR2 is SYDVKM in the germline V gene. The CDR3 has 13 residues. The germline V and J ends were trimmed by 8 bases and 5 bases, with 13 bases remaining between them. CDR3 residues: CASGQVRDNEQFF. DNA for the CDR3: TGTGCCAGCGGGCAAGTTCGCGACAATGAGCAGTTCTTC.

The CDR3 coding sequence is TGTGCCAGCAGTTTTTTCTTGGGCAGGGGGCGGAATAGCAATCAGCCCCAGCATTTT. As protein: CASSFFLGRGRNSNQPQHF. The chain couples TRBV28 to TRBJ1-5; the match to TRBD1 covers 8 bases. The V gene's germline CDR1 is MDHEN and CDR2 SYDVKM. The CDR3 covers 19 residues. V lost 3 bases, J lost 0 bases, and 13 bases stayed unmatched. Filled out from reference TRBV28 and TRBJ1-5, the complete variable domain reads DVKVTQSSRYLVKRTGEKVFLECVQDMDHENMFWYRQDPGLGLRLIYFSYDVKMKEKGDIPEGYSVSREKKERFSLILESASTNQTSMYLCASSFFLGRGRNSNQPQHFGDGTRLSIL.

The rearrangement links TRBV15 to TRBJ1-4, with D tentatively TRBD1 (5 bases). The CDR3 is made up of 16 amino acids. Trimming removed 5 bases from V and 3 bases from J, with 16 bases in between. Germline loops: CDR1 LNHNV, CDR2 YYDKDF (reference sequence). CDR3 protein: CATSPSRGGSNEKLFF. CDR3 DNA sequence: TGTGCCACCAGCCCTTCCCGGGGGGGATCTAATGAAAAACTGTTTTTT.

This clone was detected only once. This chain links TRBV11-2 with TRBJ2-5; either TRBD1 or TRBD2 may fit D (5 bases each). The CDR3 contains 15 residues. Trimming took off 6 bases at V and 4 bases at J, with 18 bases between the two ends. Germline V gene sequence: CDR1 SGHAT, CDR2 FQNNGV. The CDR3 DNA reads TGTGCCAGCAGGCGAACCGGGACCCCCGGAGAGACCCAGTACTTC. The encoded protein is CASRRTGTPGETQYF.

The chain joins TRBV2 to TRBJ1-2; D remains unclear. Trimming shortened V by 5 bases and J by 0 bases, and 7 bases separated the two germline ends. This CDR3 comprises 13 residues. The germline gives CDR1 SNHLY, CDR2 FYNNEI. The CDR3 DNA reads TGTGCCAGCAGTCAAGATCCTAACTATGGCTACACCTTC. Translation: CASSQDPNYGYTF.

This clone has a handful of counts. J is TRBJ1-5 and V is TRBV15, with TRBD1 as a possible D gene (6 bases). The CDR3 covers 17 residues. With 1 base removed from V and 0 bases from J, the gap between germline ends came to 13 bases. Germline loops: CDR1 LNHNV, CDR2 YYDKDF (reference sequence). This CDR3 reads CATSRGWTDVSNQPQHF. The CDR3 region has the DNA TGTGCCACCAGCAGAGGATGGACAGACGTTAGCAATCAGCCCCAGCATTTT.

The gene calls are TRBV28 and TRBJ1-5; D perhaps matches TRBD1 (5 bases). The germline V gene has CDR1 MDHEN and CDR2 SYDVKM. This CDR3 comprises 13 residues. CDR3 amino acids: CAIVAGRYQPQHF. Written as DNA, the CDR3 is TGTGCGATTGTGGCAGGGCGGTATCAGCCCCAGCATTTT.

The chain recombines TRBV11-3 with TRBJ1-1, with D possibly being TRBD1 (6 bases). V lost 0 bases and J 0 bases, leaving 14 bases between the germline ends. Per germline, CDR1 SGHNT and CDR2 YENEEA. The CDR3 has 17 amino acids. In DNA form, the CDR3 reads TGTGCCAGCAGCTTAGATCCCCGGACAGTAATGAACACTGAAGCTTTCTTT. This gives the protein CASSLDPRTVMNTEAFF.

This sequence joins TRBV18 and TRBJ2-7; perhaps TRBD1 as D (5 bases). The length of the CDR3 is 13 residues. With 4 bases removed from V and 5 bases from J, the gap between germline ends came to 12 bases. Per the germline V gene, CDR1 is KGHSH and CDR2 is LQKENI. CDR3 nucleotide sequence: TGTGCCAGCTCACATGGCAGGGAAAACGAGCAGTACTTC. Its translation: CASSHGRENEQYF.

To note about this clone: Other DNA variants within this sample encode the same CDR3. This chain uses TRBV7-2 with TRBJ2-1; the match to TRBD1 covers 9 bases. V gave up 5 bases and J gave up 4 bases; unmatched junction bases: 3. The CDR3 extends over 14 amino acids. The germline CDR1 and CDR2 sequences are SGHTA and FQGNSA. The CDR3 region has the DNA TGTGCCAGCAGCCCGGGACAGGGATACAATGAGCAGTTCTTC. It translates to CASSPGQGYNEQFF.

The gene calls are TRBV7-9 and TRBJ2-7; D might be TRBD2 (5 bases). The CDR3 extends over 15 amino acids. Trimming took off 5 bases at V and 2 bases at J, with 16 bases between the two ends. Germline values: CDR1 SEHNR, CDR2 FQNEAQ (reference sequence). The CDR3 sequence is CASSPWRSDTYEQYF. The CDR3 coding sequence is TGTGCCAGCAGCCCCTGGAGGAGCGACACCTACGAGCAGTACTTC.

The J gene is TRBJ2-3, the V gene TRBV7-6, with TRBD2 identical over 11 bases. The CDR3 is 16 amino acids. The V segment lost 1 base and the J segment 1 base; nucleotides outside the gene matches: 1. CDR1 SGHVS and CDR2 FNYEAQ come from the germline V gene. The CDR3 DNA sequence: TGTGCCAGCAGCTTAGTGGGACTAGCGGGCACAGATACGCAGTATTTT. Translation gives CASSLVGLAGTDTQYF. Combining the CDR3 with reference TRBV7-6 and TRBJ2-3 gives the whole variable domain GAGVSQSPRYKVTKRGQDVALRCDPISGHVSLYWYRQALGQGPEFLTYFNYEAQQDKSGLPNDRFSAERPEGSISTLTIQRTEQRDSAMYRCASSLVGLAGTDTQYFGPGTRLTVL.

The chain joins TRBV28 to TRBJ2-7, with 9 bases aligning to TRBD1. The CDR3 extends over 15 amino acids. Germline CDR1 and CDR2: MDHEN and SYDVKM. The trim removed 5 bases at V and 7 bases at J, leaving 12 bases unmatched. The CDR3 reads CASSPLRDRVFEQYF. CDR3 nucleotide sequence: TGTGCCAGCAGTCCGCTCCGGGACAGGGTGTTTGAGCAGTACTTC.

This chain uses TRBV6-5 with TRBJ1-5; D gene uncertain. CDR1 and CDR2 from the germline V gene are MNHEY and SVGAGI. V lost 2 bases and J 11 bases, leaving 13 bases between the germline ends. This CDR3 region has 13 residues. In nucleotides, the CDR3 is TGTGCCAGCAGTTACGGTGCCGACACGGCCCAGCATTTT. It encodes CASSYGADTAQHF.

V and J are TRBV5-1 and TRBJ1-1; D uncertain. CDR3 length: 14 residues. Germline V lookup: CDR1 SGHRS, CDR2 YFSETQ. Trimming shortened V by 3 bases and J by 2 bases, and 11 bases separated the two germline ends. Written as DNA, the CDR3 is TGCGCCAGCAGCTCCCGCCCAGATAACACTGAAGCTTTCTTT. This translates into CASSSRPDNTEAFF.

The gene calls are TRBV19 and TRBJ1-5, with D perhaps TRBD1 (5 bases). Germline lookup yields CDR1 LNHDA and CDR2 SQIVND (reference sequence). V was cut by 6 bases and J by 2 bases, with 17 bases left in between. The CDR3 runs 16 residues. The CDR3 nucleotides are TGTGCCAGTAGGACGCCGGGGCAGGGTGGCAATCAGCCCCAGCATTTT. It yields the protein CASRTPGQGGNQPQHF.

This rearrangement joins TRBV7-6 to TRBJ1-2, with D perhaps TRBD1 (6 bases). V was clipped by 5 bases and J by 8 bases, with 21 bases between them. This CDR3 has 15 residues. Looked up from germline, CDR1 is SGHVS and CDR2 is FNYEAQ. CDR3 coding DNA: TGTGCCAGCAGCCCCTTGTCCCAGGGGACGGGGGGCTACACCTTC. This gives the protein CASSPLSQGTGGYTF.

V is TRBV29-1 and J is TRBJ2-2; 9 bases are a match to TRBD2. The CDR3 covers 15 residues. Germline CDR1 is SQVTM and CDR2 is ANQGSEA. V shed 1 base and J 7 bases; nucleotides not matched to a gene: 7. In nucleotides, the CDR3 is TGCAGCGTTGAAGTTAGCGGGGGCGGAGACGGGGAGCTGTTTTTT. This encodes CSVEVSGGGDGELFF.

The V call is TRBV6-5, the J call TRBJ1-3, with D perhaps matching TRBD1 (6 bases). The V end lost 7 bases, the J end lost 0 bases, and 10 bases lay between the germline ends. The germline V gene encodes CDR1 MNHEY and CDR2 SVGAGI. The CDR3 runs to 14 residues. Here the CDR3 reads CASTRGPSGNTIYF. The CDR3 coding sequence is TGTGCCAGCACCCGGGGGCCCTCTGGAAACACCATATATTTT.

The chain links TRBV7-2 to TRBJ2-2, with a weak D call TRBD2 (6 bases). Per germline, CDR1 SGHTA and CDR2 FQGNSA. This CDR3 comprises 16 residues. V lost 3 bases and J lost 6, with 17 bases in between. In nucleotides, the CDR3 is TGTGCCAGCAGCTTGGGAGGACACTTACTTTCCGGGGAGCTGTTTTTT. This gives the protein CASSLGGHLLSGELFF. The whole variable domain, filled in from reference TRBV7-2 and TRBJ2-2, reads GAGVSQSPSNKVTEKGKDVELRCDPISGHTALYWYRQSLGQGLEFLIYFQGNSAPDKSGLPSDRFSAERTGGSVSTLTIQRTQQEDSAVYLCASSLGGHLLSGELFFGEGSRLTVL.

The rearrangement uses TRBV6-6 and TRBJ2-1, with no clear D. The CDR3 is 14 residues long. V lost 6 bases and J 6 bases, leaving 15 bases between the germline ends. Germline loops: CDR1 MNHNY, CDR2 SVGAGI (reference sequence). The CDR3 is CASSGPTGSNEQFF. DNA for the CDR3: TGTGCCAGCAGCGGGCCGACGGGCTCCAATGAGCAGTTCTTC.

The chain recombines TRBV5-6 with TRBJ1-5; D is unclear. The CDR3 runs 14 residues. Germline V gene data show CDR1 as SGHDT and CDR2 as YYEEEE. Trimming left V 2 bases short and J 0 bases short, with 6 bases between. CDR3 nucleotide sequence: TGTGCCAGCAGCTTCAGATTTAGCAATCAGCCCCAGCATTTT. Translation: CASSFRFSNQPQHF.

This clone was seen a single time. This rearrangement joins TRBV6-5 to TRBJ1-4; D not certain. This CDR3 region has 13 residues. Germline CDR1 MNHEY, CDR2 SVGAGI. V gave up 5 bases and J gave up 5 bases, with 9 bases separating them. The CDR3 here is CASSRGINEKLFF. In DNA, the CDR3 is TGTGCCAGCAGTCGAGGGATAAATGAAAAACTGTTTTTT.

This rearrangement joins TRBV19 to TRBJ2-7; possible D gene TRBD2, 7 bases. The ends were cut back, 3 bases at V and 5 bases at J, with 14 bases in the middle. CDR3 length: 14 amino acids. Germline lookup yields CDR1 LNHDA and CDR2 SQIVND (reference sequence). In DNA, the CDR3 is TGTGCCAGTAGTATTGGAGGGGGGGCCCACGAGCAGTACTTC. Translating it yields CASSIGGGAHEQYF.

This chain joins TRBV5-6 and TRBJ2-5; a possible D gene is TRBD2 (6 bases). Trimming left V 5 bases short and J 6 bases short, with 11 bases between. Germline CDR1 is SGHDT and CDR2 is YYEEEE. The CDR3 is 12 residues long. In DNA form, the CDR3 reads TGTGCCAGCAGTTCGGGGGAACAGACCCAGTACTTC. Residues: CASSSGEQTQYF.

This sequence joins TRBV6-6 and TRBJ2-1; TRBD2 is a possible D gene (6 bases). The CDR3 contains 15 residues. The germline V gene has CDR1 MNHNY and CDR2 SVGAGI (reference sequence). The V end lost 11 bases, the J end lost 8 bases, and 25 bases lay between the germline ends. The CDR3 nucleotides are TGTGCCGCAAAAAAAGCGGGCTTTCATATCGATGAGCAGTTCTTC. Amino acids: CAAKKAGFHIDEQFF.

The gene calls are TRBV28 and TRBJ2-7; D may be TRBD2 (6 bases). Germline V gene data show CDR1 as MDHEN and CDR2 as SYDVKM. The CDR3 runs to 15 residues. V lost 1 base to trimming and J lost 0 bases, with 10 bases between them. In nucleotides, the CDR3 is TGTGCCAGCAGTTTATATGGGGGAGGCTCCTACGAGCAGTACTTC. This sequence encodes CASSLYGGGSYEQYF.

The chain employs TRBV21-1 and TRBJ2-7; no DNA check was done on the table's D call, TRBD2. TRBV21-1 is recorded as a pseudogene. The CDR3 contains 14 residues. This CDR3 reads CASSKEDPGGEQYF. For the CDR3, the DNA is TGTGCCAGCAGCAAAGAGGACCCCGGGGGAGAGCAGTACTTC.